The 21 T cell receptor beta chains given below trace back to one sample, sequenced in a study of control samples from healthy donors and cancer patients. Libraries were prepared by immunoSEQ multiplex PCR; TCRdb keeps only in-frame clonotypes and omits some of them. Of about 57,000 clones in the sample, around 94% are singletons; the top ten hold around 4%. The sample was blood. The receptor source for this set is a man aged 25-45 years in good health.

The V call is TRBV11-3, the J call TRBJ1-2; 8 bases match TRBD1. The CDR3 length is 17 residues. Germline CDR1 and CDR2: SGHNT and YENEEA. V was clipped by 1 base and J by 3 bases; unmatched bases: 10. The CDR3 DNA reads as TGTGCCAGCAGCTTAGGGCCGGACAGGGAACGCCACTATGGCTACACCTTC. Amino acid sequence: CASSLGPDRERHYGYTF. The full variable domain, rest sourced from reference TRBV11-3 and TRBJ1-2, is EAGVVQSPRYKIIEKKQPVAFWCNPISGHNTLYWYLQNLGQGPELLIRYENEEAVDDSQLPKDRFSAERLKGVDSTLKIQPAELGDSAVYLCASSLGPDRERHYGYTFGSGTRLTVV.

The J gene is TRBJ2-1, the V gene TRBV2; 7 positions agree with TRBD2. Germline values: CDR1 SNHLY, CDR2 FYNNEI. The CDR3 sequence is 10 residues long. Trimming removed 5 bases from V and 12 bases from J; junction bases left unmatched: 1. The CDR3 DNA follows: TGTGCCAGCAGTAGCGGGGTGCAGTTCTTC. Its translation: CASSSGVQFF.

This clone was seen just once. The J gene is TRBJ2-5, the V gene TRBV27; no definite D call. The germline V and J ends were trimmed by 7 bases and 2 bases, with 11 bases remaining between them. The CDR3 covers 13 residues. CDR1 and CDR2 from the germline V gene are MNHEY and SMNVEV (reference sequence). The CDR3 protein is CASKRVSQETQYF. DNA for the CDR3: TGTGCCAGCAAACGGGTCTCACAAGAGACCCAGTACTTC.

This chain joins TRBV29-1 and TRBJ2-7; 8 positions agree with TRBD1. V lost 4 bases to trimming and J lost 2 bases; unmatched junction nucleotides: 4. From germline, CDR1 is SQVTM and CDR2 ANQGSEA. CDR3 size: 13 residues. The CDR3 sequence is CSVVGQETYEQYF. The DNA of the CDR3 is TGCAGCGTTGTGGGACAGGAGACCTACGAGCAGTACTTC.

The chain uses TRBV24-1 and TRBJ2-7, with 11 bases aligning to TRBD2. The CDR3 length is 16 residues. Germline CDR1 and CDR2: KGHDR and SFDVKD. V lost 2 bases and J lost 1; bases outside the gene matches: 3. This CDR3 reads CATSDSGTSGSYEQYF. DNA of the CDR3: TGTGCCACCAGTGATTCCGGGACTAGCGGTTCCTACGAGCAGTACTTC.

The chain couples TRBV11-1 to TRBJ1-1; perhaps TRBD1 as D (6 bases). Germline V lookup: CDR1 SGHAT, CDR2 FQDESV (reference sequence). Trimming shortened V by 1 base and J by 6 bases, and 15 bases separated the two germline ends. CDR3 length equals 15 residues. In DNA, the CDR3 is TGTGCCAGCAGCTTAGTGGGGGGCGTCGGCGCTGAAGCTTTCTTT. Amino acid sequence: CASSLVGGVGAEAFF.

The chain combines TRBV14 with TRBJ1-2; tentative D call: TRBD1 (5 bases). The length of the CDR3 is 14 residues. V gave up 1 base and J gave up 2 bases, with 8 bases separating them. CDR1 SGHDN and CDR2 FVKESK come from the germline V gene. In nucleotides, the CDR3 is TGTGCCAGCAGCCAAGCGGGGCCAAACTATGGCTACACCTTC. Protein sequence: CASSQAGPNYGYTF. The entire variable domain, with the rest obtained from reference TRBV14 and TRBJ1-2, is as follows: EAGVTQFPSHSVIEKGQTVTLRCDPISGHDNLYWYRRVMGKEIKFLLHFVKESKQDESGMPNNRFLAERTGGTYSTLKVQPAELEDSGVYFCASSQAGPNYGYTFGSGTRLTVV.

This clone was found once. The chain uses TRBV5-4 and TRBJ2-2, with D possibly TRBD2 on 7 matching bases. The CDR3 has 16 residues. The germline V gene encodes CDR1 SGHNT and CDR2 YYREEE (reference sequence). The V end was cut by 3 bases, the J end by 4 bases, with 16 bases between. The CDR3 nucleotides read TGTGCCAGCAGCTCTGTGGGTAGGGGGGGCACCGGGGAGCTGTTTTTT. It translates to CASSSVGRGGTGELFF.

This clone was picked up one time. The chain is built from TRBV23-1 and TRBJ1-5; a weak D match, TRBD1 (5 bases). TRBV23-1 carries the ORF label, with uncertain function. The germline V and J ends were trimmed by 0 bases and 0 bases, with 15 bases remaining between them. This CDR3 comprises 18 residues. CDR3 sequence: CASSQSSSQAYSNQPQHF. CDR3 DNA: TGCGCCAGCAGTCAATCGAGTTCACAGGCGTATAGCAATCAGCCCCAGCATTTT.

The CDR3 sequence is CASGLVPGQGASEAFF. CDR3 DNA sequence: TGTGCTAGTGGTTTGGTTCCGGGACAGGGGGCTTCTGAAGCTTTCTTT. The chain has TRBV12-5 and TRBJ1-1; 12 bases are shared with TRBD1. The germline CDR1 and CDR2 sequences are LGHNT and FRNRAP. The CDR3 contains 16 residues. The J segment lost 6 bases and the V segment lost 0 bases, leaving 5 bases of the junction unmatched.

The genes are TRBV5-1 and TRBJ2-5, with D possibly TRBD2 on 6 matching bases. The germline CDR1 and CDR2 sequences are SGHRS and YFSETQ. The ends were cut back, 0 bases at V and 4 bases at J, with 13 bases in the middle. This CDR3 comprises 15 residues. The CDR3 protein is CASSLGGILGETQYF. CDR3 nucleotide sequence: TGCGCCAGCAGCTTGGGCGGGATCCTTGGAGAGACCCAGTACTTC.

The chain recombines TRBV4-3 with TRBJ2-2, with TRBD2 matching over 9 bases. The V gene's germline CDR1 is LGHNA and CDR2 YSLEER. After removal of 0 bases from V and 6 bases from J, the junction contained 5 bases not matched to a gene. The length of the CDR3 is 16 residues. CDR3 loop: CASSQDSQRGAGELFF. CDR3 DNA sequence: TGCGCCAGCAGCCAAGATAGTCAGCGGGGGGCCGGGGAGCTGTTTTTT.

The chain joins TRBV5-1 to TRBJ1-5, with 8 bases identical to TRBD1. J was trimmed by 6 bases and V by 4 bases; bases with no gene match: 6. The CDR3 contains 14 residues. The germline V gene encodes CDR1 SGHRS and CDR2 YFSETQ. CDR3 bases: TGCGCCAGCAGCCCGGACAGGGACGGTCAGCCCCAGCATTTT. Translating it yields CASSPDRDGQPQHF.

This clone was seen a single time. The chain recombines TRBV29-1 with TRBJ2-5; no firm D call. From germline, CDR1 is SQVTM and CDR2 ANQGSEA. Trimming shortened V by 4 bases and J by 5 bases, and 14 bases separated the two germline ends. The CDR3 has 13 residues. The CDR3 loop is CSVVTSHGETQYF. CDR3 nucleotide sequence: TGCAGCGTTGTGACCAGTCATGGGGAGACCCAGTACTTC.

Remarks on this clone: This specimen includes other DNA sequences encoding the same CDR3. The CDR3 coding sequence is TGTGCCAGCAGCGTAGTGGGGGGGCGTGCTGGGGCCAACGTCCTGACTTTC. Encoded protein: CASSVVGGRAGANVLTF. This chain uses TRBV9 with TRBJ2-6; a weak D match, TRBD2 (7 bases). Per the germline V gene, CDR1 is SGDLS and CDR2 is YYNGEE. This CDR3 is built from 17 residues. V shed 0 bases and J shed 2 bases, with 12 bases lying between them.

The DNA of the CDR3 is TGTGCCAGCAGCTTCGGGACATCGGAAGCTTTCTTT. Its protein is CASSFGTSEAFF. This sequence joins TRBV5-6 and TRBJ1-1; weak D call: TRBD1 (6 bases). This CDR3 is 12 amino acids long. Germline V lookup: CDR1 SGHDT, CDR2 YYEEEE. V shed 2 bases and J shed 8 bases, with 10 bases lying between them.

The chain is built from TRBV15 and TRBJ2-5, with 7 bases aligning to TRBD2. CDR1 and CDR2 (germline): LNHNV, YYDKDF (reference sequence). V trimming: 1 base; J trimming: 4 bases; junction bases outside the gene matches: 9. The CDR3 totals 16 residues. This CDR3 is CATSRVGGLTGETQYF. Here the CDR3 DNA reads TGTGCCACCAGCAGAGTGGGAGGGCTCACAGGAGAGACCCAGTACTTC.

This chain connects TRBV6-5 to TRBJ2-1; 8 positions match TRBD2. The V segment lost 2 bases and the J segment 13 bases; nucleotides outside the gene matches: 10. This CDR3 contains 14 residues. CDR1 is MNHEY, CDR2 SVGAGI, per germline. The CDR3 reads CASSYIQRGPPQFF. CDR3 sequence (DNA): TGTGCCAGCAGTTACATACAGCGGGGGCCCCCTCAGTTCTTC.

This chain connects TRBV11-1 to TRBJ2-7; D is unclear. V was trimmed by 3 bases and J by 2 bases, leaving 11 bases between them. Germline V gene data show CDR1 as SGHAT and CDR2 as FQDESV (reference sequence). This CDR3 has 14 residues. For the CDR3, the DNA is TGTGCCAGCAGCTTCTCGACGGAACCCTACGAGCAGTACTTC. This codes for CASSFSTEPYEQYF.

This chain joins TRBV28 and TRBJ1-5; D remains ambiguous. CDR1 MDHEN and CDR2 SYDVKM come from the germline V gene. The CDR3 is 14 amino acids. V lost 7 bases to trimming and J lost 1 base, with 11 bases between them. The CDR3 nucleotides are TGTGCCAGCAACACCCCGATGAGCAATCAGCCCCAGCATTTT. Its protein is CASNTPMSNQPQHF.

The V gene is TRBV27, the J gene TRBJ1-1, with D hard to call. V lost 6 bases and J 4 bases, leaving 18 bases between the germline ends. The CDR3 is 15 amino acids. CDR1 MNHEY and CDR2 SMNVEV come from the germline V gene (reference sequence). The CDR3 loop reads CASSLLRTAITEAFF. The CDR3 nucleotides read TGTGCCAGCAGCCTGCTCAGAACGGCTATCACTGAAGCTTTCTTT.